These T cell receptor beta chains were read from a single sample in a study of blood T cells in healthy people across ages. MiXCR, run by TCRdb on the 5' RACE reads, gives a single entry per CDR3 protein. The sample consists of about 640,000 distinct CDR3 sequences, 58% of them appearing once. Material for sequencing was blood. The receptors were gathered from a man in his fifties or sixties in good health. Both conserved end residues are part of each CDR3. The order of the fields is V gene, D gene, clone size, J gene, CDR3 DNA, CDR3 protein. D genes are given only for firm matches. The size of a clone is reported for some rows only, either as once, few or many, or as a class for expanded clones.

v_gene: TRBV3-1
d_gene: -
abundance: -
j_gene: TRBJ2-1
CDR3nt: TGTGCCAGCAGCCCAAGGACTCCGTACCAAGAGACCCAGTTCTTC
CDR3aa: CASSPRTPYQETQFF

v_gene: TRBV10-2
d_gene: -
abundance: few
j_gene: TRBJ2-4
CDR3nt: TGCGCCAGCAGTGAGTCGGCGTCTGCGCCTGCCAAAAACATTCAGTACTTC
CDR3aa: CASSESASAPAKNIQYF

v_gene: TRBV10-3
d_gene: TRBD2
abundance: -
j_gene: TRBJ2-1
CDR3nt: TGTGCCATCAGTCCGGGACTAGCAAGTAATGAGCAGTTCTTC
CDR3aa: CAISPGLASNEQFF

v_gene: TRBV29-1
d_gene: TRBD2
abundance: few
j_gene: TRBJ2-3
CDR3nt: TGCAGCGTTGAAGTAGGACTAGCAACCACGAATACGCAGTATTTT
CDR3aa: CSVEVGLATTNTQYF

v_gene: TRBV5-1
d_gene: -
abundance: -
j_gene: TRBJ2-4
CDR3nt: TGCGCCAGCAGCTTGGGTCTAGGGGTAGACATTCAGTACTTC
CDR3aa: CASSLGLGVDIQYF

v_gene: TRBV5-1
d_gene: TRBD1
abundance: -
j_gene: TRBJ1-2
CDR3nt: TGCGCCAGCAGTGGACAGGGGAACTATGGCTACACCTTC
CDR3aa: CASSGQGNYGYTF

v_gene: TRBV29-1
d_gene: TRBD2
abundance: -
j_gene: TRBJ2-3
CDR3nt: TGCAGCGCTGAAGGGACTAGCGGAGGCACAGATACGCAGTATTTT
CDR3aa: CSAEGTSGGTDTQYF

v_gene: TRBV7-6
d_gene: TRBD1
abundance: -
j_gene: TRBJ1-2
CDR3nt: TGTGCCAGCAGCTCCGGGACAGGCGCAGCTAACTATGGCTACACCTTC
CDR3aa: CASSSGTGAANYGYTF

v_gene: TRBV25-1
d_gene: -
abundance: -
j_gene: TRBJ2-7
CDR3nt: TGTGCCAGCCCCTCCCCGCCCCCCACCTCCTACGAGCAGTACTTC
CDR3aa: CASPSPPPTSYEQYF

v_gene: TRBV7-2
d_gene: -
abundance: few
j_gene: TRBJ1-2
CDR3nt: TGTGCCAGCAGCTTAGGAGCCCAAGACTATGGCTACACCTTC
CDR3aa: CASSLGAQDYGYTF

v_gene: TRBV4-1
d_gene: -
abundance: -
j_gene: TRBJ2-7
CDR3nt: TGCGCCAGCAGCCAAATCAGGGACATCTCCCACGAGCAGTACTTC
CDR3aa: CASSQIRDISHEQYF

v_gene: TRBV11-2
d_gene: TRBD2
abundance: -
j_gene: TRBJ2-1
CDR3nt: TGTGCCAGCAGCTTTCCGACTAGCGGGGGAGACGATGAGCAGTTCTTC
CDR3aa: CASSFPTSGGDDEQFF

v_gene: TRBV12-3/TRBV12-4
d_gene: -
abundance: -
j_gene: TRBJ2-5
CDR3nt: TGTGCCAGCAGTTTTTTCGGGACCCAGTACTTC
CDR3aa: CASSFFGTQYF

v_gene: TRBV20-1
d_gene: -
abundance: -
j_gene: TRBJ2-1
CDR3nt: TGCAGTGCCCCTGGGGGGAGTATGGATGAGCAGGTCTTC
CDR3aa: CSAPGGSMDEQVF

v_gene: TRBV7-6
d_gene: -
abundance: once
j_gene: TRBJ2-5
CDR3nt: TGTGCCAGCAGCCCCGCCAGAGGGGGGGTTGTAAAGACCCAGTACTTC
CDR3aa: CASSPARGGVVKTQYF

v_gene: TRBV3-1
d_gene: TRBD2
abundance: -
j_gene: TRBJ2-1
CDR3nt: TGTGCCAGCAGCCAAGGAGGACTAGCGGGGTGGGATGAGCAGTTCTTC
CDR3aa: CASSQGGLAGWDEQFF

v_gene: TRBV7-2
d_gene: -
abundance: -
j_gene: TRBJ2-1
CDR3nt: TGTGCCAGCAGCCCTAACGAGGGCGGTTACAATGAGCAGTTCTTC
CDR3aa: CASSPNEGGYNEQFF

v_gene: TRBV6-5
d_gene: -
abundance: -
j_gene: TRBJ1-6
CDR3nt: TGTGCCAGCAGCGAACGGACAGCTTATAATTCACCCCTCCACTTT
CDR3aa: CASSERTAYNSPLHF

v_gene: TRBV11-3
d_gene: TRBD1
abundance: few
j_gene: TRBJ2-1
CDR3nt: TGTGCCAGCAGCCCAGGGGAGGGGACAGGGTCCTACAATGAGCAGTTCTTC
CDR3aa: CASSPGEGTGSYNEQFF

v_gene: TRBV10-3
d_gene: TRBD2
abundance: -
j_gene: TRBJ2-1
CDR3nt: TGTGCCATCAGTGAGCCCGGGACTAGCGGGAGGTATGAGCAGTTCTTC
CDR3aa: CAISEPGTSGRYEQFF

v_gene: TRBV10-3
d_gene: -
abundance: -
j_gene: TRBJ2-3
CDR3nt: TGTGCCATCAGTGAGGGGGCCAGCACAGATACGCAGTATTTT
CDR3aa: CAISEGASTDTQYF

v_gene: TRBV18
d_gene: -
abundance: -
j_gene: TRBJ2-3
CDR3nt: TGTGCCAGCTCACCACCGGGACCGCGGGGAGATACGCAGTATTTT
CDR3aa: CASSPPGPRGDTQYF

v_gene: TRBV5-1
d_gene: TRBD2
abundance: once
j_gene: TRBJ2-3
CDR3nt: TGCGCCAGCAGCCTGACCGAGCGGGGCGGCACAGATACGCAGTATTTT
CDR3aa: CASSLTERGGTDTQYF

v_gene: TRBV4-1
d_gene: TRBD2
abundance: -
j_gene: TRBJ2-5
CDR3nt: TGCGCCAGCACCAGGGGCGCGGGGGGAGAGACCCAGTACTTC
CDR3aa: CASTRGAGGETQYF

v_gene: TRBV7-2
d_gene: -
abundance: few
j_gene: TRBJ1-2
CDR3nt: TGTGCCAGCAGCTTAGCGGTAGGGGCAGGGTATGGCTACACCTTC
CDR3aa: CASSLAVGAGYGYTF

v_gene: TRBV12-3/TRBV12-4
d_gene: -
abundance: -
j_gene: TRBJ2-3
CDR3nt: TGTGCCAGCAGTTTCAGAGTGGCAGCAGATGTGGAATATTTT
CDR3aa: CASSFRVAADVEYF

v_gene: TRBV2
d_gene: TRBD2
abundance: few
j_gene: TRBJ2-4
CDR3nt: TGTGCCAGCAGACCCTCAGCGGGGGGGGCCAAAAACATTCAGTACTTC
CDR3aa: CASRPSAGGAKNIQYF

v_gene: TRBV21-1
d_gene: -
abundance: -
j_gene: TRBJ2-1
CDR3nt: TGTGCCAGCAGCACTATAGCCGGGAGGAGCTCCTACAATGAGCAGTTCTTC
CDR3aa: CASSTIAGRSSYNEQFF

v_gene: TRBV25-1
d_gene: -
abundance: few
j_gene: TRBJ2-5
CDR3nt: TGTGCCAGCAGTGTCTACAGCAAAGAGACCCAGTACTTC
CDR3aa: CASSVYSKETQYF

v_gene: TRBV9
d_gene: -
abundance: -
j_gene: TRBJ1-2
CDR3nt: TGTGCCAGCAGCGTACTCCGGGCCACCTTC
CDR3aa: CASSVLRATF

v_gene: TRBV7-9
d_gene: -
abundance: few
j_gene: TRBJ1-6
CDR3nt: TGTGCCAGCACTTACGGGACACTTTATAATTCACCCCTCCACTTT
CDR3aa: CASTYGTLYNSPLHF

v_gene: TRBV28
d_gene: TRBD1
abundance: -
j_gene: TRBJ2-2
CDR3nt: TGTGCCAGCAGACAGGGGGCCCGGCAATTCACCGGGGAGCTGTTTTTT
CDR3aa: CASRQGARQFTGELFF

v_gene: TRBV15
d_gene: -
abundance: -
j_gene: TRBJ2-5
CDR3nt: TGTGCCACCAGCAGAGCTGTGAGCGACCAAGAGACCCAGTACTTC
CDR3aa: CATSRAVSDQETQYF

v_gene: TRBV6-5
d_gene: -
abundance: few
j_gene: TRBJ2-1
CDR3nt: TGTGCCAGCAGTGACGATGGACAACTTGAGCAGTTCTTC
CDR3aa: CASSDDGQLEQFF

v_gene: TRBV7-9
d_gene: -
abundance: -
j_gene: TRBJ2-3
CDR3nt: TGTGCCAGCAGCTCTGCAGCCCCCAGCACAGATACGCAGTATTTT
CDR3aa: CASSSAAPSTDTQYF

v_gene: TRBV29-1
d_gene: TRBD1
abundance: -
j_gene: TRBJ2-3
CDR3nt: TGCAGCGGACAGGGACCGCGCACAGATACGCAGTATTTT
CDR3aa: CSGQGPRTDTQYF

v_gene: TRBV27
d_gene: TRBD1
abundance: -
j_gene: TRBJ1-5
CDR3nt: TGTGCCAGCAGGCCAGGGGGATGGAATCAGCCCCAGCATTTT
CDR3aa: CASRPGGWNQPQHF

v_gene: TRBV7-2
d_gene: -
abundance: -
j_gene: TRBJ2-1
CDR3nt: TGTGCCAGCAGCCGATACAATAAGCAGTTCTTC
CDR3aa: CASSRYNKQFF

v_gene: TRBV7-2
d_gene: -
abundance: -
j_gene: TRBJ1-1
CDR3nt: TGTGCCAGCAGCCCTGGGTACGGGTGGAACACTGAAGCTTTCTTT
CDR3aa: CASSPGYGWNTEAFF

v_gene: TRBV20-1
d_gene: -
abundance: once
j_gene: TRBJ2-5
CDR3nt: TGCAGTGCTAGAGATACAACTAGGGGGGCACAAGAGACCCAGTACTTC
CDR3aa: CSARDTTRGAQETQYF

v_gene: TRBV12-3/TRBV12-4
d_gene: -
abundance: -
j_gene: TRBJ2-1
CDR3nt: TGTGCCAGCAGTCCACTGGCGGTAGGCGGAGAGCAGTTCTTC
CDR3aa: CASSPLAVGGEQFF

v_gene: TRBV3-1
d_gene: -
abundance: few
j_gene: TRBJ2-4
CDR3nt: TGTGCCAGCAGCCAACGGCTGGGGGCGGAAAACATTCAGTACTTC
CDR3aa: CASSQRLGAENIQYF

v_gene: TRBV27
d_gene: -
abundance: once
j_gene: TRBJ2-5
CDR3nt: TGTGCCAGCAGTTTATCGGCCCTCGACCGGGAGACCCAGTACTTC
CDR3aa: CASSLSALDRETQYF

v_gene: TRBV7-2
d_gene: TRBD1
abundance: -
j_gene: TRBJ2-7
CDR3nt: TGTGCCAGCAGAAAAGGACAGGGAAACGAGCAGTACTTC
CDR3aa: CASRKGQGNEQYF

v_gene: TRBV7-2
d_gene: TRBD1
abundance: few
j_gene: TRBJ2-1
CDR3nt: TGTGCCAGCAGCTTAGGCCGGGGGACAGGGGGAAGGTACAATGAGCAGTTCTTC
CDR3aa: CASSLGRGTGGRYNEQFF

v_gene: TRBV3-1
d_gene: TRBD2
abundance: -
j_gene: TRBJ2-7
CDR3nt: TGTGCCAGCAGCCAAGTAATTAGCGGGGGGGAGCAGTACTTC
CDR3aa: CASSQVISGGEQYF

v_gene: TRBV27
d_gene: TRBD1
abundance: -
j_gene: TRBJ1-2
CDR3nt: TGTGCCAGCAGTTTCGCACAGGGGCGGAGTGGCTACACCTTC
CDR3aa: CASSFAQGRSGYTF

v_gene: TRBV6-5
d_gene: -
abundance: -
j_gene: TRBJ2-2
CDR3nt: TGTGCCAGCAGTTATAACGGAAACACCGGGGAGCTGTTTTTT
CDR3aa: CASSYNGNTGELFF

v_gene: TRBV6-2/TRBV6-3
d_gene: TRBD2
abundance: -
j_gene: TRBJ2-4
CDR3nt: TGTGTCAGCAGTTCCCGACTAGCGGGGGGGGCAGCCAAAAACATTCAGTACTTC
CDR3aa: CVSSSRLAGGAAKNIQYF

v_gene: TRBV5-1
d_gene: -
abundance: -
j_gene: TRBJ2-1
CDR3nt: TGCGCCAGCAGCAAACGCCTTACTAGGGGTGAGCAGTTCTTC
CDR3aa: CASSKRLTRGEQFF